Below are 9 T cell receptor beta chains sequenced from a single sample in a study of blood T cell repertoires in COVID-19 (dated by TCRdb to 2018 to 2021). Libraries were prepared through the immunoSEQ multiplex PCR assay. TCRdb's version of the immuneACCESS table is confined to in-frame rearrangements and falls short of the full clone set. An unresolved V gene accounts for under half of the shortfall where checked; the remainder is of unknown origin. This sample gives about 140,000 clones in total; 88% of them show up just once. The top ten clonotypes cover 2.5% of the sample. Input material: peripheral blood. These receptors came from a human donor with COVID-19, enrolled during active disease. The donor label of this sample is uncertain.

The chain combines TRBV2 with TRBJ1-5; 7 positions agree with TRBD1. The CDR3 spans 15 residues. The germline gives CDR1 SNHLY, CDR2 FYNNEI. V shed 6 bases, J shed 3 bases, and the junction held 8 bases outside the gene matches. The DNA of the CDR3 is TGTGCCAGCAGCGGGACAGTTTCAGACAATCAGCCCCAGCATTTT. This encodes CASSGTVSDNQPQHF.

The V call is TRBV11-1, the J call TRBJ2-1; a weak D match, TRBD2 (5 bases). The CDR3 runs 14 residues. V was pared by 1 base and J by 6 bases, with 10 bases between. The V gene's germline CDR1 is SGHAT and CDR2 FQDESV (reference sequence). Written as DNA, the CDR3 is TGTGCCAGCAGCTTAGATTCAGGAGGCAATGAGCAGTTCTTC. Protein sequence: CASSLDSGGNEQFF.

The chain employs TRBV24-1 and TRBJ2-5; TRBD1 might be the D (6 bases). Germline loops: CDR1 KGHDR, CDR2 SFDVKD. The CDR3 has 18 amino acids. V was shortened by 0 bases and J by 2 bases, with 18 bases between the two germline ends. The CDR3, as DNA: TGTGCCACCAGTGATTTGCCCGGACAGAGTCATCTTCAAGAGACCCAGTACTTC. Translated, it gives CATSDLPGQSHLQETQYF.

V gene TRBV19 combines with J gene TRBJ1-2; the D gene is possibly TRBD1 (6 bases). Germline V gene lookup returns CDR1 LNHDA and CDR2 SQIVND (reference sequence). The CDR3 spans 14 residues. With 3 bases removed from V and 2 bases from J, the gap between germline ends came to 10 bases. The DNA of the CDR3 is TGTGCCAGTAGTATGGACAGCGTGAACTATGGCTACACCTTC. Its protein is CASSMDSVNYGYTF.

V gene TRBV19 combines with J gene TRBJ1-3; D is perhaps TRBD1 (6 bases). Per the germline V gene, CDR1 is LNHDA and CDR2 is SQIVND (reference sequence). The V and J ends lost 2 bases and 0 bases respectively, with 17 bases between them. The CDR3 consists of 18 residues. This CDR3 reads CASSIILRGQHSGNTIYF. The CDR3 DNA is TGTGCCAGTAGTATAATCCTTCGAGGACAGCACTCTGGAAACACCATATATTTT.

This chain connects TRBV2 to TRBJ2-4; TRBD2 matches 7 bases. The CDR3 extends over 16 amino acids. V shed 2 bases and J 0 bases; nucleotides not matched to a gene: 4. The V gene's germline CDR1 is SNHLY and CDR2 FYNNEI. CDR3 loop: CASSEPSSGAKNIQYF. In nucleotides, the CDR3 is TGTGCCAGCAGTGAACCGTCTAGCGGAGCCAAAAACATTCAGTACTTC. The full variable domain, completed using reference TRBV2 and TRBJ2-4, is EPEVTQTPSHQVTQMGQEVILRCVPISNHLYFYWYRQILGQKVEFLVSFYNNEISEKSEIFDDQFSVERPDGSNFTLKIRSTKLEDSAMYFCASSEPSSGAKNIQYFGAGTRLSVL.

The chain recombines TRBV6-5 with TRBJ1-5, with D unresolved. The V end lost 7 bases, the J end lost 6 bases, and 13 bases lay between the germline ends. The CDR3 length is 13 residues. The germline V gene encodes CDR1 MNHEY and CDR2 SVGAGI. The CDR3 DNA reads TGTGCCAGCACACCGGGGTTCGGTCAGCCCCAGCATTTT. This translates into CASTPGFGQPQHF.

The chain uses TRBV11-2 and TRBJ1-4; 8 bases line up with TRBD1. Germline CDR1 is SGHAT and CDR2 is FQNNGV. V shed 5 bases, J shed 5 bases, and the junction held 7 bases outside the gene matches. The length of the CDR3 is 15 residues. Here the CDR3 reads CASSPGTGGNEKLFF. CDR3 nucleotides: TGTGCCAGCAGCCCTGGGACAGGAGGAAATGAAAAACTGTTTTTT.

CDR3: CASSKTGLYGYTF. The CDR3 DNA sequence: TGTGCCAGCTCAAAGACAGGACTCTATGGCTACACCTTC. The chain combines TRBV18 with TRBJ1-2; a weak D match, TRBD1 (6 bases). This CDR3 comprises 13 residues. The germline gives CDR1 KGHSH, CDR2 LQKENI. V was cut by 5 bases and J by 4 bases, with 11 bases left in between.